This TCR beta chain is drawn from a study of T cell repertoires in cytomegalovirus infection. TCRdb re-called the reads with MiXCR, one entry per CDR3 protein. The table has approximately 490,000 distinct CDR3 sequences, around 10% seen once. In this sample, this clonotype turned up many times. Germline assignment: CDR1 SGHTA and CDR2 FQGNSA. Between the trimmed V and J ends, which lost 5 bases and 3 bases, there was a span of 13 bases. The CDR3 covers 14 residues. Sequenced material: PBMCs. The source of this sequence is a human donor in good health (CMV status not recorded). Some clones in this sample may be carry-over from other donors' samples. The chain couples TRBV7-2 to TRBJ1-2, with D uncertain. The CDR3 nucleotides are TGTGCCAGCAGCCGAGGGAGGGAGGACTATGGCTACACCTTC. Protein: CASSRGREDYGYTF. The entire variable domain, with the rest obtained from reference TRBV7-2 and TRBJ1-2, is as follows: GAGVSQSPSNKVTEKGKDVELRCDPISGHTALYWYRQSLGQGLEFLIYFQGNSAPDKSGLPSDRFSAERTGGSVSTLTIQRTQQEDSAVYLCASSRGREDYGYTFGSGTRLTVV.